This T cell receptor (beta chain) was recovered during a study of shared clonotypes between healthy human individuals. This clone was recorded a few times. Germline V gene sequence: CDR1 MDHEN, CDR2 SYDVKM. Losses at the gene ends were 2 bases for V and 5 bases for J; bases not matched to a gene: 4. The CDR3 loop spans 14 amino acids. Assay used: immunoSEQ multiplex PCR; TCRdb lists only in-frame clones, some missing. The table has millions of clones, over 85% seen once; the top ten hold roughly 0.36%. The chain joins TRBV28 to TRBJ2-7, with 9 bases aligning to TRBD2. What was sequenced was naive CD4+ T cells from PBMCs. Specified subset: CD45RA+ positively selected. This TCR was recovered from a man aged 18 to 30 in good health. Some clones in this sample may be carry-over from other donors' samples. The CDR3 sequence: CASSLVAGAHEQYF. The DNA of the CDR3 is TGTGCCAGCAGTTTAGTAGCGGGAGCCCACGAGCAGTACTTC.